These 6 T cell receptor beta chains share one sample of origin, sequenced in a study of T cells in Graves' hyperthyroidism and ophthalmopathy. RNA transcripts served as the template for amplifying TCR beta CDR3 regions. Using the HTBI primer set, a first-round RT-PCR was run on the TCR CDR3. TCRdb re-called the multiplex PCR reads through MiXCR, storing one row per CDR3 protein. The sample holds around 200,000 distinct CDR3 sequences, about 15% seen once. The sample was blood. The source is a woman in her forties or fifties with Graves' hyperthyroidism.

At least ten counts were recorded for this clonotype. V is TRBV20-1 and J is TRBJ1-1; D is uncertain. Trimming cost V 0 bases and J 1 base, with 6 bases left between them. The CDR3 sequence is 13 residues long. From germline, CDR1 is DFQATT and CDR2 SNEGSKA (reference sequence). The CDR3 protein is CSARDRGNTEAFF. CDR3 sequence (DNA): TGCAGTGCTAGAGATCGCGGGAACACTGAAGCTTTCTTT.

This clonotype occurred many times. This rearrangement joins TRBV7-8 to TRBJ1-1; 8 bases are shared with TRBD1. The CDR3 has 15 amino acids. The germline CDR1 and CDR2 sequences are SGHVS and FQNEAQ. The V and J ends lost 5 bases and 1 base, in that order; junction bases with no gene match: 6. In DNA form, the CDR3 reads TGTGCCAGCAGCCGTCAACAGGGGGGGAACACTGAAGCTTTCTTT. Translation: CASSRQQGGNTEAFF. The full variable domain, completed using reference TRBV7-8 and TRBJ1-1, is GAGVSQSPRYKVAKRGQDVALRCDPISGHVSLFWYQQALGQGPEFLTYFQNEAQLDKSGLPSDRFFAERPEGSVSTLKIQRTQQEDSAVYLCASSRQQGGNTEAFFGQGTRLTVV.

This clonotype was seen repeatedly, ten times or more. V and J are TRBV2 and TRBJ1-5; D not certain. Germline V CDR1 and CDR2: SNHLY, FYNNEI. The CDR3 sequence is 15 residues long. V lost 8 bases and J lost 8, with 22 bases in between. The CDR3 nucleotides read TGTGCCAGCCCGCCCCGTATATGGACGGTGGAGCCCCAGCATTTT. Encoded protein: CASPPRIWTVEPQHF.

This clonotype occurred many times. This chain links TRBV6-1 with TRBJ2-7; D gene unclear. Trimming left V 0 bases short and J 0 bases short, with 6 bases between. Germline V lookup: CDR1 MNHNS, CDR2 SASEGT. The CDR3 has 14 residues. CDR3 in amino acids: CASSEAILSYEQYF. CDR3 nucleotide sequence: TGTGCCAGCAGTGAAGCGATCCTCTCCTACGAGCAGTACTTC.

This clonotype was observed at least ten times. This sequence joins TRBV29-1 and TRBJ1-1, with D uncertain. The CDR3 is 12 residues long. Germline assignment: CDR1 SQVTM and CDR2 ANQGSEA. Trimming pared 3 bases from V and 7 bases from J, leaving 12 bases between. This chain's CDR3 is CSVDDSTIEAFF. The CDR3 DNA reads TGCAGCGTTGATGATTCGACAATTGAAGCTTTCTTT.

This clonotype showed up many times. The rearrangement links TRBV10-3 to TRBJ2-3, with D maybe TRBD2 (6 bases). Germline CDR1 and CDR2: ENHRY and SYGVKD. There are 15 residues in the CDR3. The ends were cut back, 2 bases at V and 4 bases at J, with 13 bases in the middle. DNA for the CDR3: TGTGCCATCAGTGAGGCGGCGGGCGGGGCAGATACGCAGTATTTT. The encoded protein is CAISEAAGGADTQYF.